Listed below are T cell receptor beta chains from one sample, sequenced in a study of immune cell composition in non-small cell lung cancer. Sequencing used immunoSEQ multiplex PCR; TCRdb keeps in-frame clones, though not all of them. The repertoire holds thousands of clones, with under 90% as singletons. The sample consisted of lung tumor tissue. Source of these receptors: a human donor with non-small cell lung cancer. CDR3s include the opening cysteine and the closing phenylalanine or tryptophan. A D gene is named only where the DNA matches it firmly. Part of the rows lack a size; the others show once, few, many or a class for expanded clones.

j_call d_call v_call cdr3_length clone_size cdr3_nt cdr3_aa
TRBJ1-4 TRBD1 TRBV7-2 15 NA TGTGCCAGCAGCTTCCAGGGGGCAGCTAATGAAAAACTGTTTTTT CASSFQGAANEKLFF
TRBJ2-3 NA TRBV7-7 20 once TGTGCGCAAAATGGGGGCCACCCCCAAATTCCCTCCCGGGTGGCAGATACGCAGTATTTT CAQNGGHPQIPSRVADTQYF
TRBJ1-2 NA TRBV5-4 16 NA TGTGCCAGCAGCTTTCCCCTAACCAGGAAAGTCGATGGCTACACCTTC CASSFPLTRKVDGYTF
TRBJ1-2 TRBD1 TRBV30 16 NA TGTGCCTGGAGTTTAGCCTCGGGACAGGGGATCTATGGCTACACCTTC CAWSLASGQGIYGYTF
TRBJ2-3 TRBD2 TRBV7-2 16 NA TGTGCCAGCAGCTTAAGACTAGCGGGGCTCACAGATACGCAGTATTTT CASSLRLAGLTDTQYF
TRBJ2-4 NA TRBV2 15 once TGTGCCAGCACCCCCAGGGGGGTGGGCAAAAACATTCAGTACTTC CASTPRGVGKNIQYF
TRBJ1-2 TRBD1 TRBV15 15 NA TGTGCCACCAGCAGAGATCATGGGACAGACTATGGCTACACCTTC CATSRDHGTDYGYTF
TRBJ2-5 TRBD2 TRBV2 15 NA TGTGCCAGCAGGTCACTAGCGGGAGCTAGTGAGACCCAGTACTTC CASRSLAGASETQYF
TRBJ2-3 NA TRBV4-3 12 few TGCGCCAGCAGCCAGGGGGCCGGTACGCAGTATTTT CASSQGAGTQYF
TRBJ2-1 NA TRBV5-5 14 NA TGTGCCAGTCACCGGGAACCGTTATACAATGAGCAGTTCTTC CASHREPLYNEQFF
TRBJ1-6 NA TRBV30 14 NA TGTGCCTGGAGACCCTGGGGAGGTGGTTCACCCCTCCACTTT CAWRPWGGGSPLHF
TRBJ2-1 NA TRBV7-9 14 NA TGTGCCAGCAGCTCCCGGAGGTTCTACAATGAGCAGTTCTTC CASSSRRFYNEQFF
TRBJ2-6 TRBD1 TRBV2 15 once TGTGCCATCCCGACAGGGGGTGGTGGGGCCAACGTCCTGACTTTC CAIPTGGGGANVLTF